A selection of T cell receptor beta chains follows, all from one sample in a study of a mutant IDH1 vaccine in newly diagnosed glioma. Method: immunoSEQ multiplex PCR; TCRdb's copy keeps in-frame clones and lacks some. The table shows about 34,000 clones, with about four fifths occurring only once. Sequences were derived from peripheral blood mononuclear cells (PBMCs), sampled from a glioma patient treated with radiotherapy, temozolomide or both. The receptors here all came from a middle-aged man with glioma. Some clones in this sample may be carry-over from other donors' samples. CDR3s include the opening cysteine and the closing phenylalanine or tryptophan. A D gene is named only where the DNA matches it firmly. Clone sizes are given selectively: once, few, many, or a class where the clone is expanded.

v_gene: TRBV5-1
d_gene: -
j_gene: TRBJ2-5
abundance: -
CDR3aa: CASSLVAATQETQYF
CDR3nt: TGCGCCAGCAGCTTGGTAGCCGCAACCCAAGAGACCCAGTACTTC

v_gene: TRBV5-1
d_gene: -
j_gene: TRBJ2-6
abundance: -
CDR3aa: CASSTLGANVLTF
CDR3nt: TGCGCCAGCAGCACCCTGGGGGCCAACGTCCTGACTTTC

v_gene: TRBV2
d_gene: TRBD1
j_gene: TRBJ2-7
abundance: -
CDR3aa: CASIHWDRESSYEQYF
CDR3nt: TGTGCCAGCATCCATTGGGACAGGGAAAGCTCCTACGAGCAGTACTTC

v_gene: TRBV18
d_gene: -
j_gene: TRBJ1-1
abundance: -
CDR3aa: CASSPRRVNTEAFF
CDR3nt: TGTGCCAGCTCACCCAGGAGGGTGAACACTGAAGCTTTCTTT

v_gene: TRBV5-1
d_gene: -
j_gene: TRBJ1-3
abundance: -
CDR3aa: CASSLWGSGNTIYF
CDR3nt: TGCGCCAGCAGCTTGTGGGGCTCTGGAAACACCATATATTTT

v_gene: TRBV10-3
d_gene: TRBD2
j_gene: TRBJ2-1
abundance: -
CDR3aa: CATGGVGGRAYYNEQFF
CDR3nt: TGTGCCACGGGGGGTGTCGGCGGGAGGGCATATTACAATGAGCAGTTCTTC

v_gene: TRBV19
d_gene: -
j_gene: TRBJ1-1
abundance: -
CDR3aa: CASSIGGGRTEAFF
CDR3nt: TGTGCCAGTAGTATAGGGGGAGGCAGAACTGAAGCTTTCTTT

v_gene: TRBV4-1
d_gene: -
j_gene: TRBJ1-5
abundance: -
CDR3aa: CASSLTEGGFNQPQHF
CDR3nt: TGCGCCAGCAGCCTTACCGAGGGAGGTTTCAATCAGCCCCAGCATTTT

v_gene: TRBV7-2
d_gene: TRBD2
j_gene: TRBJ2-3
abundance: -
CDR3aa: CASSLASGRTDTQYF
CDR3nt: TGTGCCAGCAGCTTAGCTAGCGGGAGAACAGATACGCAGTATTTT

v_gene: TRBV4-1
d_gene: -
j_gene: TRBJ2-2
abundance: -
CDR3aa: CASSLGGARTGELFF
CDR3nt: TGCGCCAGCAGCCTGGGGGGGGCCCGCACCGGGGAGCTGTTTTTT

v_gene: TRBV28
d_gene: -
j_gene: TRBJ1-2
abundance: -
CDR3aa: CASSSSGGANYGYTF
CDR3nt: -

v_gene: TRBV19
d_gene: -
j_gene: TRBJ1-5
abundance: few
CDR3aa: CASRTTGGVPQHF
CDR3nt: TGTGCCAGTCGAACGACCGGGGGAGTACCCCAGCATTTT

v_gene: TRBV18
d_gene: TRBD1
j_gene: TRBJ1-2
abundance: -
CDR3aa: CASSPDRGHLGDGYTF
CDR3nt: TGTGCCAGCTCACCGGACAGGGGCCACCTAGGGGATGGCTACACCTTC

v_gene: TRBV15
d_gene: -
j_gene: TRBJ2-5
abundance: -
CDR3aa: CATSRTGQETQYF
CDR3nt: TGTGCCACCAGCAGAACAGGACAAGAGACCCAGTACTTC

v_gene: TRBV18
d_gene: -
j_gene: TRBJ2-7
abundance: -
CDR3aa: CASSPIEDGYEQYF
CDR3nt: TGTGCCAGCTCACCGATAGAGGACGGCTACGAGCAGTACTTC

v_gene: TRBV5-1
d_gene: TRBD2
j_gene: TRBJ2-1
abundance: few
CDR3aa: CASSLATSGRGEQFF
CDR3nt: TGCGCCAGCAGCTTGGCGACTAGCGGGAGGGGGGAGCAGTTCTTC

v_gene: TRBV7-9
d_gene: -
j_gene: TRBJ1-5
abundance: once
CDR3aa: CASSLKVLGNQPQHF
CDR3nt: TGTGCCAGCAGCTTAAAGGTTCTGGGCAATCAGCCCCAGCATTTT

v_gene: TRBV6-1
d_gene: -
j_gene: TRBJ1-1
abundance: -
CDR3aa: CASSTAGPREAFF
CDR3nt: TGTGCCAGCAGTACAGCCGGGCCTCGAGAAGCTTTCTTT

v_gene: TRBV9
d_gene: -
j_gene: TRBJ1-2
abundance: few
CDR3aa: CASSVGPGTYGYTF
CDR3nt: TGTGCCAGCAGCGTAGGTCCAGGGACGTATGGCTACACCTTC

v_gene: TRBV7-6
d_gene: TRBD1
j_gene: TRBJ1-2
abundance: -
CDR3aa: CASSSGQVHGYTF
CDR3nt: TGTGCCAGCAGCTCGGGACAGGTCCATGGCTACACCTTC

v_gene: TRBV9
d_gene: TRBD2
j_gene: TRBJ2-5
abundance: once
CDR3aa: CASSVAGGNQETQYF
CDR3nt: TGTGCCAGCAGCGTAGCGGGGGGGAACCAAGAGACCCAGTACTTC

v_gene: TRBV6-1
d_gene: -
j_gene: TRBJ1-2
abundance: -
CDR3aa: CASTLIPGAGYGYTF
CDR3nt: TGTGCCAGCACTCTCATACCGGGCGCCGGCTATGGCTACACCTTC

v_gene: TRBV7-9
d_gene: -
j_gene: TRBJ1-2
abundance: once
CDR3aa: CASSWGFYGYTF
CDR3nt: TGTGCCAGCAGCTGGGGGTTTTATGGCTACACCTTC

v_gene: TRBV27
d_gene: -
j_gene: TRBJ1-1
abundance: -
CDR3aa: CASSRQLNTEAFF
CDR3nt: TGTGCCAGCAGCCGACAGCTTAACACTGAAGCTTTCTTT

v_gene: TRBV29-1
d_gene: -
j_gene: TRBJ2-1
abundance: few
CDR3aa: CSVEDPRKSSYNEQFF
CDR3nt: TGCAGCGTTGAAGATCCCCGGAAAAGCTCCTACAATGAGCAGTTCTTC

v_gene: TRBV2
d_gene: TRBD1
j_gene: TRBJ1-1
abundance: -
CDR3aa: CASGNRGSGWVTEAFF
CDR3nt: TGTGCCAGCGGTAACAGGGGATCCGGCTGGGTGACTGAAGCTTTCTTT

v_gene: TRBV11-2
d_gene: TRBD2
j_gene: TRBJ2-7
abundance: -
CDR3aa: CASSELAGGSEQYF
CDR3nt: TGTGCCAGCAGCGAACTAGCGGGAGGGTCCGAGCAGTACTTC

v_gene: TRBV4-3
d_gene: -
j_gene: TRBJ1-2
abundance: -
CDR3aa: CASSQVPTGANYGYTF
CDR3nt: TGCGCCAGCAGCCAAGTCCCGACAGGAGCTAACTATGGCTACACCTTC

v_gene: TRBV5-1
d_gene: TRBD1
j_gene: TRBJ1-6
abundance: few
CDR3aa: CASRGQDNSPLHF
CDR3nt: TGCGCCAGCAGGGGACAGGATAATTCACCCCTCCACTTT

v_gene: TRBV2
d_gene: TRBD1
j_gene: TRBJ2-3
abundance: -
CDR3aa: CASRTGGNTDTQYF
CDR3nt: TGTGCCAGCAGGACAGGGGGCAACACAGATACGCAGTATTTT

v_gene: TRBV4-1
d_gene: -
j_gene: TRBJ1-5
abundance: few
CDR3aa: CASSQDLSNQPQHF
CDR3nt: TGCGCCAGCAGCCAAGATCTGTCTAATCAGCCCCAGCATTTT

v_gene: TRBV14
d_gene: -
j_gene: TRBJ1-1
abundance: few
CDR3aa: CASSQVPVGTEAFF
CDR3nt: TGTGCCAGCAGCCAAGTGCCAGTCGGGACTGAAGCTTTCTTT

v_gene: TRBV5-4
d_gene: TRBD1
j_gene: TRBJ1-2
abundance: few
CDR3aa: CASSLDREGYTF
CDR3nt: TGTGCCAGCAGCCTGGACAGGGAGGGTTACACCTTC

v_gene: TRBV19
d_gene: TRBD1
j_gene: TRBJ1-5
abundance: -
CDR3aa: CASKQGYQPQHF
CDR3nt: TGTGCCAGTAAACAGGGGTATCAGCCCCAGCATTTT

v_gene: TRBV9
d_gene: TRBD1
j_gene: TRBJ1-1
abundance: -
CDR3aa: CASSAGTATEAFF
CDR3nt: TGTGCCAGCAGCGCCGGGACAGCCACTGAAGCTTTCTTT

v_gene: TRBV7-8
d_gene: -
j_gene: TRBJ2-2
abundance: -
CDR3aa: CASSGWGLAENTGELFF
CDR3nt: TGTGCCAGCAGCGGGTGGGGATTAGCGGAGAACACCGGGGAGCTGTTTTTT

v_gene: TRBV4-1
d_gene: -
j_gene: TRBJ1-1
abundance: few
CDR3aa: CASSQRDTNTEAFF
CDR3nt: TGCGCCAGCAGCCAACGGGACACTAACACTGAAGCTTTCTTT